This TCR beta chain was documented in a study of blood T cell repertoires in COVID-19. For the study at large: Samples taken during acute and convalescent COVID-19 were collected in the United States, Italy and Spain. Sources were T cells, B-cell-depleted T cells, or PBMCs; the material itself was cDNA or gDNA.

This CDR3 has 15 amino acids. CDR1 is MNHEY and CDR2 is SVGEGT in the germline V gene. Trimming stripped 4 bases from V and 1 base from J, with 11 bases between. Participant age was roughly 18 to 90 years, and participants resided in fewer than 25 US areas. Sequencing was performed with immunoSEQ multiplex PCR; in TCRdb, only in-frame clones are kept and a portion is missing. Among under 250,000 clones listed, approximately 81% were seen once. The V and J genes are TRBV6-2 or TRBV6-3 and TRBJ1-5; weak D call: TRBD1 (5 bases). Sequenced: PBMCs or T cells enriched from blood (not recorded which). The receptor was isolated from a woman in her forties or fifties with acute COVID-19. CDR3 in amino acids: CASSSPRQSNQPQHF. The CDR3 DNA reads as TGTGCCAGCAGTTCCCCTCGACAGAGCAATCAGCCCCAGCATTTT.